The 13 T cell receptor beta chains below were found in one sample sequenced in a study of metastatic and nonmetastatic thyroid tumors. All patients were treatment-naive before thyroid surgery. TCRdb re-called the PCR reads through MiXCR. The sample contains 100,000 or so clones, just under 15% of which appear only once. Sequenced material: blood. The receptors come from a female donor with papillary thyroid cancer or a benign thyroid nodule (not recorded which). Some clones in this sample may be carry-over from other donors' samples.

This clone was detected ten times or more. The chain recombines TRBV6-1 with TRBJ1-2; 9 bases match TRBD1. The ends lost 6 bases at V and 4 bases at J; junction bases unmatched: 6. CDR1 is MNHNS, CDR2 SASEGT, per germline. There are 14 residues in the CDR3. CDR3 sequence: CASSVDRGTYGYTF. For the CDR3, the DNA is TGTGCCAGCAGCGTGGACAGGGGTACCTATGGCTACACCTTC.

There are many counts of this clone. The rearrangement links TRBV20-1 to TRBJ1-2; 9 bases agree with TRBD1. This CDR3 has 15 residues. V was pared by 3 bases and J by 4 bases, with 9 bases of the junction left unmatched. Germline CDR1 is DFQATT and CDR2 is SNEGSKA (reference sequence). CDR3: CSASGTGGTVYGYTF. The CDR3 nucleotides are TGCAGTGCTAGCGGAACAGGGGGCACTGTCTATGGCTACACCTTC.

This clone came up many times. The chain has TRBV27 and TRBJ1-6; TRBD1 agrees at 7 bases. After removal of 6 bases from V and 4 bases from J, the junction contained 6 bases not matched to a gene. CDR1 MNHEY and CDR2 SMNVEV come from the germline V gene (reference sequence). The CDR3 sequence is 15 residues long. In nucleotides, the CDR3 is TGTGCCAGCAGCCTCAACAGGGGATATAATTCACCCCTCCACTTT. Translation: CASSLNRGYNSPLHF.

This clone was picked up many times. The CDR3 region has the DNA TGTGCCAGCAGTTTCCGGGGAGCGGTCACTGAAGCTTTCTTT. This encodes CASSFRGAVTEAFF. The chain links TRBV28 to TRBJ1-1; D unclear. CDR3 size: 14 residues. Germline V gives CDR1 MDHEN, CDR2 SYDVKM. With 3 bases removed from V and 4 bases from J, the gap between germline ends came to 12 bases. Full variable domain (remainder filled in from reference TRBV28 and TRBJ1-1): DVKVTQSSRYLVKRTGEKVFLECVQDMDHENMFWYRQDPGLGLRLIYFSYDVKMKEKGDIPEGYSVSREKKERFSLILESASTNQTSMYLCASSFRGAVTEAFFGQGTRLTVV.

Many counts were recorded for this clone. The chain has TRBV6-1 and TRBJ1-2, with 7 bases lining up with TRBD1. The CDR3 sequence is 16 residues long. Looked up from germline, CDR1 is MNHNS and CDR2 is SASEGT. The trim removed 6 bases at V and 5 bases at J, leaving 15 bases unmatched. The CDR3 coding sequence is TGTGCCAGCAGCCACCCGGGGACAGTTCGACTATATGGCTACACCTTC. It yields the protein CASSHPGTVRLYGYTF.

At least ten counts were recorded for this clone. The J gene is TRBJ1-4, the V gene TRBV27; D is perhaps TRBD1 (5 bases). V lost 6 bases to trimming and J lost 4 bases, with 12 bases between them. Germline assignment: CDR1 MNHEY and CDR2 SMNVEV (reference sequence). The CDR3 totals 14 residues. This CDR3 reads CASSIKGDNEKLFF. The CDR3, as DNA: TGTGCCAGCAGCATAAAAGGGGATAATGAAAAACTGTTTTTT. Full variable domain (missing parts from reference TRBV27 and TRBJ1-4): EAQVTQNPRYLITVTGKKLTVTCSQNMNHEYMSWYRQDPGLGLRQIYYSMNVEVTDKGDVPEGYKVSRKEKRNFPLILESPSPNQTSLYFCASSIKGDNEKLFFGSGTQLSVL.

At least ten counts were recorded for this clone. CDR3 DNA sequence: TGCAGTGCTAGAGATAGATCGGGGGTACTCTACGAGCAGTACTTC. Residues: CSARDRSGVLYEQYF. V is TRBV20-1 and J is TRBJ2-7; D perhaps matches TRBD2 (6 bases). The CDR3 totals 15 residues. Trimming shortened V by 0 bases and J by 3 bases, and 15 bases separated the two germline ends. CDR1 DFQATT and CDR2 SNEGSKA come from the germline V gene (reference sequence).

As to this clone: The junction departs from germline at one end; a sequencing error may be responsible. This chain connects TRBV7-9 to TRBJ2-2; D remains unclear. The CDR3 has 13 residues. CDR1 SEHNR and CDR2 FQNEAQ come from the germline V gene (reference sequence). The CDR3 bases are TGCGCCAGCAGCTTAATGTCCACCGGGGAGCTGTTTTTT. Its translation is CASSLMSTGELFF. Variable domain in full (rest from reference TRBV7-9 and TRBJ2-2): DTGVSQNPRHKITKRGQNVTFRCDPISEHNRLYWYRQTLGQGPEFLTYFQNEAQLEKSRLLSDRFSAERPKGSFSTLEIQRTEQGDSAMYLCASSLMSTGELFFGEGSRLTVL.

At least ten counts were recorded for this clone. The chain is built from TRBV27 and TRBJ1-5, with D possibly matching TRBD1 (5 bases). V was shortened by 5 bases and J by 9 bases, with 20 bases between the two germline ends. Germline assignment: CDR1 MNHEY and CDR2 SMNVEV (reference sequence). This CDR3 has 15 amino acids. The DNA of the CDR3 is TGTGCCAGCAGTGCGAAGGGTAATTGGGGACTGCCCCAGCATTTT. This codes for CASSAKGNWGLPQHF.

This clone was recorded at least ten times. The CDR3 DNA follows: TGCGCCAGCAGCTCCCCGGAGAGTTCCGGGGAGCTGTTTTTT. This encodes CASSSPESSGELFF. The V gene is TRBV5-1, the J gene TRBJ2-2; D is undetermined. The CDR3 has 14 residues. The germline CDR1 and CDR2 sequences are SGHRS and YFSETQ. With 3 bases removed from V and 6 bases from J, the gap between germline ends came to 12 bases. Supplemented by reference TRBV5-1 and TRBJ2-2, the full variable domain reads KAGVTQTPRYLIKTRGQQVTLSCSPISGHRSVSWYQQTPGQGLQFLFEYFSETQRNKGNFPGRFSGRQFSNSRSEMNVSTLELGDSALYLCASSSPESSGELFFGEGSRLTVL.

This clone was detected many times. Because it lacks the conserved phenylalanine or tryptophan at the end, this CDR3 is likely a read error. No DNA is shown, since the ends of the CDR3 on it are uncertain; the CDR3 is the one TCRdb lists. V usage is TRBV7-3 and J usage is TRBJ1-6. The CDR3 numbers 10 amino acids, ends counted. The germline gives CDR1 SGHTA, CDR2 FQGTGA. This CDR3 is CASSPNPVAG.

This clone was seen ten or more times. The chain links TRBV7-9 to TRBJ2-7; D not resolved. Trimming removed 4 bases at V and 5 bases at J, with 12 bases between. This CDR3 has 13 residues. Germline V gives CDR1 SEHNR, CDR2 FQNEAQ (reference sequence). As DNA, the CDR3 is TGTGCCAGCAGCTCCCTCGTCAGCAACGAGCAGTACTTC. The encoded protein is CASSSLVSNEQYF.

This clone showed up many times. The chain employs TRBV28 and TRBJ1-5, with D perhaps matching TRBD1 (5 bases). The CDR3 runs to 14 residues. The ends were cut back, 6 bases at V and 3 bases at J, with 12 bases in the middle. Germline V gene data show CDR1 as MDHEN and CDR2 as SYDVKM. The chain's CDR3 is CASRTGAVNQPQHF. The CDR3 DNA follows: TGTGCCAGCAGGACCGGGGCCGTCAATCAGCCCCAGCATTTT.